The present entry profiles one T cell receptor (beta chain) with its context. Its binding antigen is unknown. The input lacks base qualities; no much larger clone sits a single base away. V lost 3 bases and J lost 4 bases, and the count of bases not matched to a germline gene is 14. The CDR3, cysteine through phenylalanine, is 18 amino acids long. CDR3 DNA only is kept here, 54 bases in frame from base 1. CDR1 and CDR2 are read off the germline V gene as SGHTA and FQGTGA. These data belong to a study of OX40 agonist ivuxolimab in advanced cancers. Study-wide context: Ivuxolimab was a fully human IgG2 agonistic monoclonal antibody targeting the costimulatory receptor OX40 (CD134). Intravenous ivuxolimab was administered to patients every 2 weeks at six dose levels: 0.01, 0.1, 0.3, 1.5, 3 and 10 mg/kg. Of the roughly 52 dose-escalation patients, hepatocellular carcinoma was present in about 20, melanoma in around 15, renal cell carcinoma in 9 and head and neck cancer in 9. The dose-escalation cohort was almost 85% male with a mean age of about 65 years, ranging from roughly 20 to 80. Patients were allowed to have had prior anti-PD-1, anti-PD-L1 or anti-CTLA-4 therapy, and more than 35% of the dose-escalation patients had been treated with checkpoint inhibitors. Partial responses occurred in three dose-escalation patients, of whom one had hepatocellular carcinoma and two had cutaneous melanoma. The point of sequencing TCRbeta in the periphery was to test whether ivuxolimab changed TCR sequence diversity and drove clonal T-cell expansion. The paper reports the monotherapy dose-escalation portion (N ≈ 50 patients) of the phase I ivuxolimab trial.

For sequencing of the TCRbeta CDR3 region, genomic DNA was extracted from the sorted cells. The immunoSEQ Assay was used to sequence the TCRbeta CDR3 regions. TCRdb re-hosts the immuneACCESS table, in-frame sequences only. Its copies lack some clones; in the studies checked, an unresolved V gene accounts for under half of them, and the cause for the rest is not known. Present in this sample are around 95,000 clones, about 89% of which were seen just once. Around 0.16% of the sample goes to the ten largest clones. Patients with autoimmune disease history or receiving systemic immunosuppression were excluded from the trial. Peripheral blood for TCR sequencing was collected from all dose cohorts at baseline, on cycle 4 day 1, and on cycle 7 day 1. The samples were taken from a phase I, first-in-human, multicenter, open-label dose-escalation trial of ivuxolimab. Adults with locally advanced or metastatic melanoma, renal cell carcinoma, hepatocellular carcinoma or head and neck squamous cell carcinoma were enrolled in the trial. Before TCR sequencing, CD4+ and CD8+ T cells were separately sorted from peripheral blood.

Overall results and qualifications from the work: After ivuxolimab, expanded clones were on average more numerous among CD8+ T cells than among CD4+ T cells. Partial responders in the 0.1-3.0 mg/kg groups had among the lowest normalized peripheral clonal expansion, especially among CD8+ T cells. Low levels of normalized T-cell clonal expansion were also seen in some patients who did not respond. The antigen specificity of the clonally expanded peripheral T cells was not determined. Clonal expansion of both CD4+ and CD8+ blood T cells was observed from baseline to week 6 at doses 0.1 to 3.0 mg/kg.

The TCR sequence derives from an adult with an advanced solid tumor such as melanoma, head and neck, liver or kidney cancer. The sequencing here drew on CD4+ or CD8+ T cells sorted from blood, taken in a trial of the OX40 agonist ivuxolimab. The chain was built from TRBV7-3 and TRBJ2-1; 8 bases in the junction line up with TRBD1. This receptor carries the CDR3 CASSLVGQGLGEYNEQFF. Read as DNA, the sequence is TGTGCCAGCAGCTTGGTTGGACAGGGTTTGGGAGAATACAATGAGCAGTTCTTC. Beyond the CDR3, the reference TRBV7-3 and TRBJ2-1 genes provide the residues; the full variable domain reads: GAGVSQTPSNKVTEKGKYVELRCDPISGHTALYWYRQSLGQGPEFLIYFQGTGAADDSGLPNDRFFAVRPEGSVSTLKIQRTERGDSAVYLCASSLVGQGLGEYNEQFFGPGTRLTVL.